The 23 T cell receptor beta chains reported below all come from one sample, sequenced in a study of Graves' ophthalmopathy and Graves' hyperthyroidism. For repertoire sequencing, the TCR beta CDR3 regions were amplified from RNA transcripts. Second-round multiplex PCR came after first-round RT-PCR with HTBI primers. MiXCR, applied by TCRdb to the multiplex PCR reads, yields one record per CDR3 protein. The data show about 410,000 distinct CDR3 sequences, about 16% seen once. Sample: peripheral blood. Source of these receptors: a woman under 30 with Graves' ophthalmopathy.

At least ten counts were recorded for this clonotype. The chain employs TRBV6-1 and TRBJ2-7; D gene uncertain. V lost 8 bases and J 2 bases, leaving 16 bases between the germline ends. The CDR3 is made up of 14 amino acids. CDR1 and CDR2 (germline): MNHNS, SASEGT. The CDR3 reads CASGVGPNAYEQYF. In nucleotides, the CDR3 is TGTGCCAGCGGGGTCGGTCCGAACGCCTACGAGCAGTACTTC.

The V and J genes are TRBV12-3 or TRBV12-4 and TRBJ1-1; unclear D gene. Trimming pared 7 bases from V and 5 bases from J, leaving 14 bases between. The CDR3 is made up of 13 amino acids. The CDR3 is CASNRGIRTEAFF. The CDR3, as DNA: TGTGCCAGCAACCGGGGAATCCGTACTGAAGCTTTCTTT.

This clonotype showed up many times. The chain is built from TRBV9 and TRBJ2-7; D is unclear. The germline V gene has CDR1 SGDLS and CDR2 YYNGEE. CDR3 length: 14 amino acids. Trimming cost V 6 bases and J 5 bases, with 18 bases left between them. The CDR3 is CASTPNSAFHEQYF. In DNA, the CDR3 is TGTGCCAGCACCCCCAATAGTGCGTTCCACGAGCAGTACTTC.

This clonotype was observed many times. J is TRBJ1-1 and V is TRBV28; D is perhaps TRBD1 (5 bases). The CDR3 totals 13 residues. Germline lookup yields CDR1 MDHEN and CDR2 SYDVKM. V lost 8 bases and J 0 bases, leaving 10 bases between the germline ends. CDR3 sequence reads: CASFSGVNTEAFF. For the CDR3, the DNA is TGTGCCAGCTTTTCGGGGGTGAACACTGAAGCTTTCTTT.

This clonotype was seen many times. The V call is TRBV4-1, the J call TRBJ1-5; D may be TRBD1 (5 bases). The CDR3 runs 18 residues. V lost 2 bases to trimming and J lost 5 bases, with 22 bases between them. Looked up from germline, CDR1 is MGHRA and CDR2 is YSYEKL. CDR3 sequence: CASSQYGPGTGEDQPQHF. CDR3 nucleotide sequence: TGCGCCAGCAGCCAATACGGACCTGGGACGGGGGAGGATCAGCCCCAGCATTTT.

This clonotype was detected ten times or more. The chain is built from TRBV9 and TRBJ1-5; a weak D match, TRBD1 (5 bases). CDR1 and CDR2 from the germline V gene are SGDLS and YYNGEE. Trimming removed 6 bases at V and 4 bases at J, with 14 bases between. This CDR3 has 14 residues. The CDR3, as DNA: TGTGCCAGCAACCCCTCAGGGACGAATCAGCCCCAGCATTTT. Translated: CASNPSGTNQPQHF.

This clonotype was seen repeatedly, ten times or more. The rearrangement joins TRBV6-2 or TRBV6-3 to TRBJ1-6, with D maybe TRBD1 (5 bases). This CDR3 has 14 amino acids. Germline V gives CDR1 MNHEY, CDR2 SVGEGT. Between the trimmed V and J ends, which lost 6 bases and 11 bases, there was a span of 17 bases. The CDR3 sequence: CASSQDPTGPPLHF. As DNA, the CDR3 is TGTGCCAGCAGCCAAGACCCTACAGGTCCACCCCTCCACTTT.

The rearrangement links TRBV4-3 to TRBJ1-3; D remains unclear. Germline lookup yields CDR1 LGHNA and CDR2 YSLEER. CDR3 length: 15 residues. Trimming removed 4 bases at V and 0 bases at J, with 10 bases between. In DNA form, the CDR3 reads TGCGCCAGCAGCCTGGTTGGTCGCTCTGGAAACACCATATATTTT. It is translated as CASSLVGRSGNTIYF.

There are many counts of this clonotype. This chain joins TRBV6-5 and TRBJ2-7; D may be TRBD1 (5 bases). V lost 2 bases and J lost 5, with 10 bases in between. This CDR3 contains 13 residues. In germline, CDR1 is MNHEY, CDR2 SVGAGI. CDR3 bases: TGTGCCAGCAGTTACAGGGGCTCAAACGAGCAGTACTTC. Translated, it gives CASSYRGSNEQYF.

This clonotype was seen a single time. The chain has TRBV28 and TRBJ2-5, with D tentatively TRBD1 (6 bases). The germline V gene encodes CDR1 MDHEN and CDR2 SYDVKM. The CDR3 covers 16 residues. Deletions cut 5 bases from V and 4 bases from J, with 20 bases between. CDR3 in DNA: TGTGCCAGCAGTCCTCAAACAGGGTCAATTTTAGAGACCCAGTACTTC. Encoded protein: CASSPQTGSILETQYF. The complete variable domain, with remaining parts taken from reference TRBV28 and TRBJ2-5, reads DVKVTQSSRYLVKRTGEKVFLECVQDMDHENMFWYRQDPGLGLRLIYFSYDVKMKEKGDIPEGYSVSREKKERFSLILESASTNQTSMYLCASSPQTGSILETQYFGPGTRLLVL.

This chain connects TRBV5-1 to TRBJ2-5; D may be TRBD1 (6 bases). Deletions cut 4 bases from V and 0 bases from J, with 13 bases between. The CDR3 covers 15 residues. Germline loops: CDR1 SGHRS, CDR2 YFSETQ. The CDR3 region has the DNA TGCGCCAGCAGCAAAGCCGGGACAAACCAAGAGACCCAGTACTTC. Protein sequence: CASSKAGTNQETQYF.

This clonotype came up many times. The rearrangement joins TRBV11-1 to TRBJ2-7; 7 bases fit TRBD2. The ends lost 2 bases at V and 2 bases at J; junction bases unmatched: 12. CDR3 length: 17 residues. CDR1 is SGHAT and CDR2 is FQDESV in the germline V gene (reference sequence). The CDR3 bases are TGTGCCAGCAGCTTAATGTCTAGCGGAGACCTGCCCTACGAGCAGTACTTC. Its protein is CASSLMSSGDLPYEQYF.

This clonotype was picked up many times. The gene calls are TRBV14 and TRBJ2-5; TRBD1 might be the D (5 bases). Germline V gene lookup returns CDR1 SGHDN and CDR2 FVKESK. The CDR3 spans 15 residues. V shed 1 base and J shed 6 bases, with 15 bases lying between them. The CDR3 DNA follows: TGTGCCAGCAGCCAAGGAGGCCTCCGGACAAAGACCCAGTACTTC. It is translated as CASSQGGLRTKTQYF.

This clonotype was detected ten times or more. This chain uses TRBV19 with TRBJ1-5; possible D gene TRBD1, 5 bases. The V gene lost 3 bases and the J gene lost 5 bases, with 14 bases spanning the gap. Germline CDR1 and CDR2: LNHDA and SQIVND (reference sequence). CDR3 length: 15 residues. The CDR3 loop reads CASSMGRAQYQPQHF. In DNA form, the CDR3 reads TGTGCCAGTAGTATGGGACGCGCCCAGTATCAGCCCCAGCATTTT.

This clonotype occurred many times. The V and J genes are TRBV6-1 and TRBJ1-6, with 8 bases matching TRBD1. The CDR3 runs to 17 residues. Germline V gene data show CDR1 as MNHNS and CDR2 as SASEGT. Unmatched junction bases numbered 11, after V lost 4 bases and J lost 6 bases. This chain's CDR3 is CASSALPGQGSNSPLHF. CDR3 bases: TGTGCCAGCAGTGCCCTACCAGGACAGGGAAGTAATTCACCCCTCCACTTT.

This clonotype was seen ten or more times. This chain uses TRBV15 with TRBJ2-6; 7 bases match TRBD2. The CDR3 is 16 residues long. Trimming removed 1 base from V and 1 base from J; junction bases left unmatched: 1. Germline loops: CDR1 LNHNV, CDR2 YYDKDF (reference sequence). In DNA form, the CDR3 reads TGTGCCACCAGCAGAGTGGGAGGGTCTGGGGCCAACGTCCTGACTTTC. Its protein product is CATSRVGGSGANVLTF.

This clonotype was seen at least ten times. The V call is TRBV18, the J call TRBJ2-7, with TRBD2 identical over 14 bases. Germline CDR1 KGHSH, CDR2 LQKENI. This CDR3 spans 17 amino acids. Trimming at V came to 1 base and at J to 5 bases, leaving 7 bases not matched to a gene. The CDR3 region is CASSPLVPGLAGDEQYF. DNA for the CDR3: TGTGCCAGCTCACCACTCGTACCGGGACTAGCGGGAGACGAGCAGTACTTC.

At least ten counts were recorded for this clonotype. The chain combines TRBV4-3 with TRBJ2-2; D not resolved. Germline values: CDR1 LGHNA, CDR2 YSLEER. Trimming pared 0 bases from V and 3 bases from J, leaving 11 bases between. The CDR3 is 16 amino acids. CDR3 residues: CASSQDQVAYTGELFF. The DNA for the CDR3 is TGCGCCAGCAGCCAAGATCAAGTAGCCTACACCGGGGAGCTGTTTTTT.

This clonotype was counted ten times or more. CDR3 in amino acids: CASSFSPSAVTEAFF. The CDR3 nucleotides read TGTGCCAGCAGTTTTAGCCCCAGCGCGGTCACTGAAGCTTTCTTT. V gene TRBV27 combines with J gene TRBJ1-1; D remains ambiguous. This CDR3 is 15 amino acids long. Trimming stripped 3 bases from V and 4 bases from J, with 15 bases between. The V gene's germline CDR1 is MNHEY and CDR2 SMNVEV (reference sequence).

This clonotype was observed many times. The chain couples TRBV5-1 to TRBJ2-7; a weak D match, TRBD1 (5 bases). This CDR3 is 14 amino acids long. Looked up from germline, CDR1 is SGHRS and CDR2 is YFSETQ. Trimming shortened V by 4 bases and J by 2 bases, and 13 bases separated the two germline ends. The DNA of the CDR3 is TGCGCCAGCAGCCCCGCCCCCAGGGCCTACGAGCAGTACTTC. The encoded protein is CASSPAPRAYEQYF.

The gene calls are TRBV24-1 and TRBJ1-5, with 7 bases that match TRBD1. Germline CDR1 is KGHDR and CDR2 is SFDVKD. The CDR3 is 15 amino acids. V lost 5 bases and J lost 0; bases outside the gene matches: 3. CDR3 residues: CATSGTGPSNQPQHF. CDR3 coding DNA: TGTGCCACCAGTGGGACAGGACCTAGCAATCAGCCCCAGCATTTT.

Many counts were recorded for this clonotype. This chain links TRBV27 with TRBJ2-7, with 7 positions matching TRBD2. CDR1 and CDR2 (germline): MNHEY, SMNVEV (reference sequence). Trimming removed 6 bases from V and 6 bases from J; junction bases left unmatched: 17. The CDR3 is 16 residues long. CDR3 nucleotide sequence: TGTGCCAGCAGCCTCTCTCCGTGGGAGGGCCACTCCGAGCAGTACTTC. This codes for CASSLSPWEGHSEQYF.

The rearrangement joins TRBV6-1 to TRBJ2-5; D is unclear. V dropped 1 base and J dropped 5 bases, with 11 bases sitting between them. Germline CDR1 and CDR2: MNHNS and SASEGT. The CDR3 length is 14 residues. As DNA, the CDR3 is TGTGCCAGCAGTGAAGGACACCGAAGGGAGACCCAGTACTTC. The encoded protein is CASSEGHRRETQYF.